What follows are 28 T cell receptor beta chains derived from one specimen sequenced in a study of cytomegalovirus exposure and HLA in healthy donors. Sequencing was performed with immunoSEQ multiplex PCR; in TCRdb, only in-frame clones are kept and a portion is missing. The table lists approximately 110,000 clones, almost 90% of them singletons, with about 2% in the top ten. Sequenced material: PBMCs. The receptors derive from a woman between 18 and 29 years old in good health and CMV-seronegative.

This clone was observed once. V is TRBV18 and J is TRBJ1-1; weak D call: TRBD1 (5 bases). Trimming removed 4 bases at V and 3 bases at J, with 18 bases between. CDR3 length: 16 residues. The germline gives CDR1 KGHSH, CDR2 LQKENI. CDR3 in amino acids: CASSLLWGTGDTEAFF. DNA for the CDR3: TGTGCCAGCTCACTCCTCTGGGGGACGGGAGACACTGAAGCTTTCTTT. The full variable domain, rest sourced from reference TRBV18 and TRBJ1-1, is NAGVMQNPRHLVRRRGQEARLRCSPMKGHSHVYWYRQLPEEGLKFMVYLQKENIIDESGMPKERFSAEFPKEGPSILRIQQVVRGDSAAYFCASSLLWGTGDTEAFFGQGTRLTVV.

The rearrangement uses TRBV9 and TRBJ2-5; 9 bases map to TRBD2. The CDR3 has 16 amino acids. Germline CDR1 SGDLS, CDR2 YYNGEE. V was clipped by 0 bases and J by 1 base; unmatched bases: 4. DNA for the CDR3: TGTGCCAGCAGCGTAGGGAATAGCGGGGGCCAAGAGACCCAGTACTTC. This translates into CASSVGNSGGQETQYF.

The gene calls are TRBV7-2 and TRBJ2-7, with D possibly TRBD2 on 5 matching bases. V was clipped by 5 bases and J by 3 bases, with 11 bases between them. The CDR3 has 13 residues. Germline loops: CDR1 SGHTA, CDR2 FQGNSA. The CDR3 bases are TGTGCCAGCAGCCCAGACGCGGGCTACGAGCAGTACTTC. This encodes CASSPDAGYEQYF. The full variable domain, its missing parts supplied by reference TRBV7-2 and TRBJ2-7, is GAGVSQSPSNKVTEKGKDVELRCDPISGHTALYWYRQSLGQGLEFLIYFQGNSAPDKSGLPSDRFSAERTGGSVSTLTIQRTQQEDSAVYLCASSPDAGYEQYFGPGTRLTVT.

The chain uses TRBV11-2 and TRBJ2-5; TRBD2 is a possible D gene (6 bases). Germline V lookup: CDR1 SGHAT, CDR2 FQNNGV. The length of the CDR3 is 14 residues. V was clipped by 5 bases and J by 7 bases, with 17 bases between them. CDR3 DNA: TGTGCCAGCAGCCCACAATTCGGAGGGGTGACCCAGTACTTC. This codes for CASSPQFGGVTQYF.

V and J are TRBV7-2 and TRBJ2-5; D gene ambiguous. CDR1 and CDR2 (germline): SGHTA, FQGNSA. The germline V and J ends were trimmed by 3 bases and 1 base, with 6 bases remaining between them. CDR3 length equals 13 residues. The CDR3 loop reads CASSFSFQETQYF. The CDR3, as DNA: TGTGCCAGCAGCTTTTCCTTCCAAGAGACCCAGTACTTC.

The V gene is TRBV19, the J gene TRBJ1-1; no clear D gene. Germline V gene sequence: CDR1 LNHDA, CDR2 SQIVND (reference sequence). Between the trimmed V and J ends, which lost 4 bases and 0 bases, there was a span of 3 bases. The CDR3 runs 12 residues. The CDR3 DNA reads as TGTGCCAGTAGTACTTTGAACACTGAAGCTTTCTTT. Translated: CASSTLNTEAFF.

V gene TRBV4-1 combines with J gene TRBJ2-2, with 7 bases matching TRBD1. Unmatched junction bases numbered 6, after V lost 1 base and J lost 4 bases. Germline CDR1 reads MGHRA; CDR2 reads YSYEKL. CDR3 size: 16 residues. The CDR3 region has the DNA TGCGCCAGCAGCCAAGCTTGGCAGGGGGTCACCGGGGAGCTGTTTTTT. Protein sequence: CASSQAWQGVTGELFF.

The CDR3 DNA sequence: TGTGCCAGCAGCCTGTCGGAAAGGGGGAACACTGAAGCTTTCTTT. This encodes CASSLSERGNTEAFF. The chain carries TRBV13 and TRBJ1-1, with D possibly TRBD1 on 5 matching bases. V lost 5 bases to trimming and J lost 1 base, with 14 bases between them. CDR3 length: 15 amino acids. Germline loops: CDR1 PRHDT, CDR2 FYEKMQ (reference sequence).

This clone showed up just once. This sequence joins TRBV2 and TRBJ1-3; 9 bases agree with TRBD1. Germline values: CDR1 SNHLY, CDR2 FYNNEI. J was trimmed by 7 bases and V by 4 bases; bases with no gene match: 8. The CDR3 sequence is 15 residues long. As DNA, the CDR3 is TGTGCCAGCAGTGGAGTCTGGGACAGGGTTAACACCATATATTTT. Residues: CASSGVWDRVNTIYF.

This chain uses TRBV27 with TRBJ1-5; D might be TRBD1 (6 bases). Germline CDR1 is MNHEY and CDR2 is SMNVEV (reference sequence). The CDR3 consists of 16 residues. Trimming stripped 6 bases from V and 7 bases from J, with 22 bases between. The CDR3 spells CASRPADRSRGQPQHF. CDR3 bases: TGTGCCAGCAGACCCGCCGACAGGTCTAGGGGGCAGCCCCAGCATTTT.

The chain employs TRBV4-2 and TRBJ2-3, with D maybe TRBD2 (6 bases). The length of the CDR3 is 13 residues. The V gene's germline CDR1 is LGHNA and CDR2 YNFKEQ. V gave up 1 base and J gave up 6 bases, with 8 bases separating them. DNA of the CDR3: TGTGCCAGCAGCCAAGTTGGGGGGGATACGCAGTATTTT. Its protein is CASSQVGGDTQYF.

The chain's CDR3 is CASSLRGTYEQYF. Written as DNA, the CDR3 is TGTGCCAGCAGTTTAAGGGGCACCTACGAGCAGTACTTC. This chain uses TRBV28 with TRBJ2-7, with D perhaps TRBD1 (5 bases). This CDR3 contains 13 residues. Trimming removed 2 bases at V and 2 bases at J, with 7 bases between. Per the germline V gene, CDR1 is MDHEN and CDR2 is SYDVKM.

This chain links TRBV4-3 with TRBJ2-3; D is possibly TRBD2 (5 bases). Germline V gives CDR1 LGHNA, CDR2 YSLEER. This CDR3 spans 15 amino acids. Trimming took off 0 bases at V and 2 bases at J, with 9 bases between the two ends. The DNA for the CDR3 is TGCGCCAGCAGCCAAGATGGGGAGTCCACAGATACGCAGTATTTT. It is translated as CASSQDGESTDTQYF.

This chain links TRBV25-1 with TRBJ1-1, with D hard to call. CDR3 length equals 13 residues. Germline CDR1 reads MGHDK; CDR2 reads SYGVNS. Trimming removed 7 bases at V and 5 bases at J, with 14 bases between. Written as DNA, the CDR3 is TGTGCCAGCACTTCAGAGGGTTTGACTGAAGCTTTCTTT. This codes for CASTSEGLTEAFF.

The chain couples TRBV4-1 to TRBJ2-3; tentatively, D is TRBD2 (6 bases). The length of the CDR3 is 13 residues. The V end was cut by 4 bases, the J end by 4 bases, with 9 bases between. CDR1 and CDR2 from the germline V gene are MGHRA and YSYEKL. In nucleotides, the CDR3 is TGCGCCAGCAGCCGGCCGGGAGCAGATACGCAGTATTTT. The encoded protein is CASSRPGADTQYF.

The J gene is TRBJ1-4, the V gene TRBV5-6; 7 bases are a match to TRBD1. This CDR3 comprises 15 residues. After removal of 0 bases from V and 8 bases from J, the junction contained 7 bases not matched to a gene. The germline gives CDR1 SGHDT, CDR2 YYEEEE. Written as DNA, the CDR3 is TGTGCCAGCAGCTTGGAATTGGACAGGAGGGAAAAACTGTTTTTT. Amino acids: CASSLELDRREKLFF. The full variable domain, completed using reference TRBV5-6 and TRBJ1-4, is DAGVTQSPTHLIKTRGQQVTLRCSPKSGHDTVSWYQQALGQGPQFIFQYYEEEERQRGNFPDRFSGHQFPNYSSELNVNALLLGDSALYLCASSLELDRREKLFFGSGTQLSVL.

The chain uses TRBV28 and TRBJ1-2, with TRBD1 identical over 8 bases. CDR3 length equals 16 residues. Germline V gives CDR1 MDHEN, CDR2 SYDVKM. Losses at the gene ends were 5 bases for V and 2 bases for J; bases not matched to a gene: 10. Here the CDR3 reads CASSGGARGLNYGYTF. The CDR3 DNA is TGTGCCAGCAGTGGGGGGGCCAGGGGGCTGAACTATGGCTACACCTTC.

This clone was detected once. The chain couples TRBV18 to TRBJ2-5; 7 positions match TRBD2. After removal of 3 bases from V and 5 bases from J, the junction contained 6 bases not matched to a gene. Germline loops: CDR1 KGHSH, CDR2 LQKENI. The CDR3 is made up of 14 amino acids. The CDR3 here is CASSPSGPLETQYF. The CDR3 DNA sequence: TGTGCCAGCTCACCTAGCGGGCCCTTGGAGACCCAGTACTTC.

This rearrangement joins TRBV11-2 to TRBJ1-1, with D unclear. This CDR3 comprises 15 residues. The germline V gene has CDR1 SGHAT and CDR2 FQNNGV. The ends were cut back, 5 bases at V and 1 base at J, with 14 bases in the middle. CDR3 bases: TGTGCCAGCAGCCCCATGGGGAGGGCGAACACTGAAGCTTTCTTT. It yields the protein CASSPMGRANTEAFF.

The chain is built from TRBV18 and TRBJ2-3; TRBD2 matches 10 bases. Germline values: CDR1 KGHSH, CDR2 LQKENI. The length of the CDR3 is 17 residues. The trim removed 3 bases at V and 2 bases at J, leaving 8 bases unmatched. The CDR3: CASSPSTSGPFTDTQYF. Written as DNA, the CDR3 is TGTGCCAGCTCACCTTCGACTAGCGGGCCCTTCACAGATACGCAGTATTTT.

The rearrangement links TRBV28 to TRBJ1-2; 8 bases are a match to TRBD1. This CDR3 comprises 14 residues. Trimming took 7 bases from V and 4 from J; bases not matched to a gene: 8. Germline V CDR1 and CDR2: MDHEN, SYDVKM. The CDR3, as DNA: TGTGCCAGCACTCCAGGACAGGGATTCTATGGCTACACCTTC. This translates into CASTPGQGFYGYTF.

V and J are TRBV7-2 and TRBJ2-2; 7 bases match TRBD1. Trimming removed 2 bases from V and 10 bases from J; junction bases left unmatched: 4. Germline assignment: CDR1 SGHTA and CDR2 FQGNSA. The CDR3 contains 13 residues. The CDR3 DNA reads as TGTGCCAGCAGCTTACCCGGGACAGCGGAGCTGTTTTTT. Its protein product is CASSLPGTAELFF.

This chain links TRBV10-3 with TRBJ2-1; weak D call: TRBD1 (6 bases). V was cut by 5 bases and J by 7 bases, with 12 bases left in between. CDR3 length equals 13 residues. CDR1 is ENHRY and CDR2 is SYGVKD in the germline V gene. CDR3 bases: TGTGCCATCAGTATACAGGGCGGAAATGAGCAGTTCTTC. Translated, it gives CAISIQGGNEQFF.

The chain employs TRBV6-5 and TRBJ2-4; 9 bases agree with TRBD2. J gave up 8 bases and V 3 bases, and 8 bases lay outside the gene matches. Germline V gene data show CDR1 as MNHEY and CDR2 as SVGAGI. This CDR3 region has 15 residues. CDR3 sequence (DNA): TGTGCCAGCAGTTATAGCGCGGGAGGGGCGGACATTCAGTACTTC. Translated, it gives CASSYSAGGADIQYF.

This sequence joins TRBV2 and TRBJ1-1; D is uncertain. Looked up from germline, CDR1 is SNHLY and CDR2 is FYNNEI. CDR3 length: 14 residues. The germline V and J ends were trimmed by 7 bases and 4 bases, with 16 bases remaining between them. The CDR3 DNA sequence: TGTGCCAGCAAGGTTTACGGGGAGGGCACTGAAGCTTTCTTT. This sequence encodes CASKVYGEGTEAFF.

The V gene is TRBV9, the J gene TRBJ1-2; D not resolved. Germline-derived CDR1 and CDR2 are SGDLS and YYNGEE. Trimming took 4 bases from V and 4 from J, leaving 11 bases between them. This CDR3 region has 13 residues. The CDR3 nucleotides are TGTGCCAGCAGCCAACTATCCAGCTATGGCTACACCTTC. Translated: CASSQLSSYGYTF. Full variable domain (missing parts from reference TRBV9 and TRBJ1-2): DSGVTQTPKHLITATGQRVTLRCSPRSGDLSVYWYQQSLDQGLQFLIQYYNGEERAKGNILERFSAQQFPDLHSELNLSSLELGDSALYFCASSQLSSYGYTFGSGTRLTVV.

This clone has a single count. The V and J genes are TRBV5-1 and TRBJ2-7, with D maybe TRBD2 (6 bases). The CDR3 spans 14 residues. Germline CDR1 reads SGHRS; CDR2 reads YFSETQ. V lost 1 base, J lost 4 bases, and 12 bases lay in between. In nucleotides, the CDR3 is TGCGCCAGCAGCTTGACGGCGGGATCATACGAGCAGTACTTC. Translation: CASSLTAGSYEQYF.

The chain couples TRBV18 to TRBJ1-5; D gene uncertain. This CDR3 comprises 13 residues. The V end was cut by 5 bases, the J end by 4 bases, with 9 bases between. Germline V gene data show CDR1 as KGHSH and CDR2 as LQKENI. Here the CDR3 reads CASSEAENQPQHF. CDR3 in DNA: TGTGCCAGCTCAGAAGCGGAAAATCAGCCCCAGCATTTT.